This T cell receptor beta chain is from a study of cytomegalovirus exposure and HLA in healthy donors (dated by TCRdb to the late 2010s). For context, the study as a whole: In an earlier analysis of 450 to 750 of the donors, 250 to 350 Gb of sequence data and some 120 million unique TCR beta sequences from roughly 180 million T cells were reported. About 300 gigabases of sequencing data and tens of millions of unique TCR sequences were included in an early release covering under 650 HLA-typed donors. Of the roughly 400 genotyped donors, 81% fell in the genetic ancestry cluster associated with self-reported Caucasian donors. The aim of the study was to test whether cataloging public T cell receptors could identify signatures of past pathogen exposure. The study used immunosequencing to profile the T cell repertoires of several hundred subjects and linked those repertoires to cytomegalovirus serostatus. Besides the first cohort of roughly 640 subjects, a separate validation cohort made up of over 100 different subjects was used. High-throughput TCR immunosequencing, statistical association of individual TCRs with disease status, and machine learning were combined to predict cytomegalovirus infection status. In a later analysis, previously published TCR beta repertoires from 500 to 750 donors were re-analyzed and high-resolution HLA genotyping was added so that TCR occurrence patterns could be studied. Rather than drawing on any new phenotypic data, the later analysis identified candidate immune exposures from TCR beta sequences and the way those sequences occurred across donors. An earlier analysis of 587 of the donors applied high-throughput TCR beta sequencing to assess whether each TCR beta V gene segment acted as functional or pseudogenic. Alongside the repertoire data, information on donor age, sex, ethnicity and CMV serostatus was compiled. A later genetic analysis used genome-wide SNP genotypes for about three fifths of the 666 donors, treating that subset as a discovery cohort. All discovery cohort repertoires had been generated on a single sequencing platform. HLA typing included class I and class II loci at four-digit resolution. The number of typed donors differed by locus: roughly 629-630 for A, B, C, DRB1 and DQB1; some 540 for DQA1; roughly 600 for DPA1; and some 470 for DPB1. Several DR-DQ haplotypes were treated as single units for association and clustering because of strong linkage in the cohort. Across around 400 genotyped donors of the cohort, an average of roughly 250,000 unique TCR beta nucleotide sequences per donor were sequenced, and 15% to 20% of those sequences were non-productive. General conclusions and limits of the study: Cytomegalovirus status was reported to be diagnosed by the classifier with high specificity and sensitivity in both the original and validation cohorts. A further reported finding was that TCR beta sequences accurately predicted the HLA-A and HLA-B alleles for most subjects in the first cohort. A later analysis found that TCR association rates varied across HLA loci, with DRB1 alleles showing the most associated TCRs and HLA-C alleles the fewest. In an earlier analysis of 500 to 650 of the donors, most TCR beta V segments appeared in productive rearrangements about 90% or about 30% of the time, broadly matching IMGT annotations. Over 15 rarely observed V segments, including chromosome 9 orphons, were excluded from the earlier analysis of about 610 of the donors because counts were too low. CMV serostatus was the only immune exposure information available for the cohort. An association between a missense DCLRE1C variant and V-gene and J-gene trimming of TCR beta chains was found in a later genetic analysis and replicated in an independent cohort. The presence/absence analyses assumed that sequencing depth was roughly uniform across donors, and that assumption may not be true. Some IMGT-functional V segments, including TRBV6-2 and TRBV6-3, could not be told apart with the 87-base-pair reads, so those segments were excluded. Compared with the roughly 670-donor mean, donors in an Asian-associated ancestry cluster had fewer N-insertions in productive TCRs, according to a later genetic analysis. In a later analysis, HLA-associated TCR beta chains showed more clonal expansion and lower generation probabilities than non-associated chains that were equally common. The study gave a list of about 170 TCR beta chains associated with cytomegalovirus. Linkage disequilibrium might explain the correlated functional status among segregating V segments, but an unknown experimental factor could not be ruled out. Because HLA typing was unavailable for some donors at each locus, only the typed subset was used in association tests. Three of the identified cytomegalovirus-associated TCR beta chains were confirmed in vitro to be specific for cytomegalovirus antigens. In a later analysis, about 17,000 TCR beta sequences were associated with specific HLA alleles at a false discovery rate of 0.05. In a later analysis, most CMV-associated TCR beta chains were found to appear HLA-restricted, with HLA associations seemingly driven largely by CMV exposure. A later analysis reported that several top co-occurrence clusters appeared linked to parvovirus B19, influenza, CMV and Epstein-Barr virus. While some public TCRs were present in many individuals, most TCR sequences turned up only very rarely across donors. This cohort had only TCR beta chains sequenced, and the lack of alpha or paired-chain data limited which features could be detected. A group of highly shared sequence variants was considered likely to be a technical artifact of the sequencing pipeline. When HLA alleles, especially DR and DQ, strongly co-occurred, attributing TCR associations to individual alleles was difficult. The authors suggested that the approach could potentially be generalized to other disease states and immunological phenotypes.

In total, fewer than 750 healthy bone marrow donors made up the cohort. At the time of sampling, all cohort members were nominally healthy, though unrecorded immune exposures were likely present. The donor tested CMV seropositive, placing the donor among the approximately 290 seropositive members of the cohort. Every donor gave a peripheral blood sample, and the peripheral blood mononuclear cells from that sample were used for TCR beta sequencing. The Qiagen DNeasy Blood Extraction Kit was used to extract genomic DNA from the blood cell samples. Library construction relied on the immunoSEQ multiplex PCR assay. For the multiplex PCR, a mixture combining 60 forward primers for TCR Vbeta segments and 13 reverse primers for TCR Jbeta segments was used. A multiplex PCR assay on genomic DNA amplified the CDR3 region of rearranged TCR beta genes. The Illumina HiSeq System was used to sequence the amplified TCR beta libraries as 87-base-pair reads. As for the authors' bioinformatics: In a later analysis, roughly 80 million unique TCR beta chains were counted across the roughly 700 repertoires, and approximately 11 million of these chains were shared by at least two donors. A nearest-neighbor algorithm error-corrected the raw reads and collapsed the reads into unique sequences, merging closely related sequences to remove PCR and sequencing errors. Alignment of CDR3 sequences to IMGT reference sequences was used to assign V, D and J gene segments. For a sequence to be retained, a match of at least six nucleotides was required to both a V gene segment and a J gene segment. A rearrangement counted as productive if the CDR3 had no stop codons and remained in frame with V and J, and every other rearrangement counted as non-productive. Following IMGT convention, CDR3 was defined as the stretch from the second conserved V-encoded cysteine up to the conserved J-encoded phenylalanine. The earlier analysis of about 640 of the donors excluded any sequence lacking an unambiguous match to a single V gene segment. An earlier analysis of several hundred of the donors called V segments functional above 56.7% productive rearrangements and segregating when the between-donor standard deviation exceeded 5%. A statistical classification framework was developed to diagnose cytomegalovirus status using the catalog of TCR beta chain sequences. A later analysis assigned V and J genes by comparing TCR nucleotide sequences with IMGT/GENE-DB human TR gene sequences. A later analysis assigned CDR3 sequences and most-parsimonious VDJ recombination scenarios with the TCRdist pipeline. In a later analysis, each TCR beta chain was defined by its CDR3 amino acid sequence together with its V-gene family, and reads without a unique V-gene family were excluded. A later analysis removed 592 highly shared, low-generation-probability nucleotide sequences to deal with suspected cross-contamination and a sequencing artifact. For each public chain, a later analysis derived a clonal expansion index from normalized ranks of inferred template counts within each repertoire. In a later analysis, generation probabilities were computed with a VDJ recombination model fitted to out-of-frame rearrangements, and the resulting probabilities were checked against IGoR. In a later analysis, hypergeometric tests were used to score TCR-TCR, TCR-HLA and TCR-CMV co-occurrence, with a repertoire-size bias correction applied to TCR pairs. False discovery rates were estimated in a later analysis by permuting HLA or CMV assignments 20 times. In a later analysis, co-occurring TCRs were grouped with DBSCAN, and TCRdist sequence similarity was added when clustering was performed within HLA-allele-positive subsets. Repertoires with fewer than 30,000 or more than 120,000 public chains, plus five repertoires with anomalous nucleotide sharing, were excluded from co-occurrence clustering. TCRdb took over this immuneACCESS table, retaining in-frame rearrangements with V and J assigned. Such tables are incomplete; in checked studies, under half of the missing clones stem from an unresolved V gene, and the remainder is unexplained. That table supplies the V and J calls and clone size; D and trimming were determined from the DNA. The table of this sample itemizes tens of thousands of clones. 17% of the sample belongs to the ten largest clones.

Concerning this clone: Its antigen is still unknown.

V loses 8 bases of germline sequence and J loses 0 bases, and the interval between the two ends is 23 bases. Spanning cysteine to phenylalanine, the CDR3 consists of 19 amino acids. The only DNA kept is the CDR3, 57 bases in frame from the first base. The germline V gene (reference sequence) gives CDR1 as WNHNN and CDR2 as SYGVQD. The sequencing sample was made of PBMCs. This clonotype was sampled from a male donor in good health and CMV-seropositive. Recombination joined TRBV10-1 with TRBJ2-6; TRBD2 is possibly the D segment (5 matching bases). CDR3 protein: CASEKITGNSRSGANVLTF. The DNA sequence reads TGCGCCAGCGAGAAAATAACCGGGAATTCCCGCTCTGGGGCCAACGTCCTGACTTTC.